This TCR beta chain was profiled in a study of T-cell memory formation after mild COVID-19 (dated by TCRdb to the early 2020s). General notes on the study: Most TCR sequence clusters were specific to one of the two donors. In two donors, T-cell clones that expanded and contracted after mild COVID-19 were followed by sequencing TCRalpha and TCRbeta repertoires longitudinally. The cohort comprised two young, previously healthy adult volunteers, one female and one male.

Ficoll-Paque density gradient centrifugation was the method used to isolate PBMCs. This clonotype occurred a few times. What antigen it recognizes has not been identified. No qualities accompany the bases; no much larger clone lies one base away. The listed sequencing device is Illumina NovaSeq 6000. TCRalpha and TCRbeta cDNA libraries were constructed by 5'RACE with constant-segment primers, with sample barcodes and unique molecular identifiers being introduced. RNA was extracted from every sample with Trizol reagent. Libraries were amplified in two PCR steps, with a second sample barcode and Illumina TruSeq adapters added in the second step. Libraries were sequenced on an Illumina NovaSeq with 2 x 150 bp paired-end reads. The original methods were these. Reads were demultiplexed and collapsed into UMI-guided consensus sequences with migec v1.2.7. Using mixcr v2.1.11, the UMI consensuses were aligned to TRA and TRB V and J templates and assembled into clonotypes. Expanded or contracted clonotypes were those called significant by both edgeR and NoisET, with noise models trained on biological replicates. For edgeR calls, the cutoffs were a false discovery rate-adjusted p below 0.01 and a log2 fold-change threshold of 1. As an exploratory analysis of dynamics, max-normalized trajectories of the 1000 most abundant clonotypes were examined with PCA combined with hierarchical clustering. The CD4 or CD8 phenotype of responding clones was assigned using the separately sequenced CD4+ and CD8+ repertoires. TCRdb reran the public reads through fastp at Q25 and MiXCR, keeping productive beta chains. CDR3 protein duplicates are merged, each entry listing the most common genes and DNA. These V and J calls derive from TCRdb rather than the authors' analysis. In this sample the table shows about 540,000 distinct CDR3 sequences, about a fifth of which occur a single time. The ten biggest clones cover approximately 12% of the sample.

General conclusions and limits of the study: Some responding clones were found in pre-infection memory, which suggests that pre-existing cross-reactive memory T cells took part in the SARS-CoV-2 response. Clones contracting from day 15 to 85 had balanced CD4/CD8 phenotypes, while a second wave expanding from day 15 to 37 was biased towards CD4+. The study covered only a couple of mild cases, and larger cohorts including severe cases with pre-infection samples were considered necessary. Contracting CD4+ clones appeared mostly in the CM and EM memory subsets, whereas CD8+ clones were enriched in EMRA. The second-wave clones that peaked on day 37 were not confirmed to be SARS-CoV-2 specific.

Including cysteine and phenylalanine, the CDR3 has 15 amino acids. The kept DNA is CDR3 alone, 45 bases in frame from the first base. CDR1 is given as SGDLS and CDR2 as YYNGEE, both from the germline V gene. The V and J ends are trimmed by 0 bases and 10 bases, leaving 17 bases between them. This TCR derives from an adult woman who had mild COVID-19 (a few samples of this study predate the infection). The sample titles of this study are shuffled in the database, so cell type and time point are left out; the donor was told from shared clones. Sequencing was done on a sample of PBMCs or a T cell subset sorted from them (not recorded which). The V and J segments used are TRBV9 and TRBJ2-1, with the D gene too uncertain to name. CDR3 sequence: CASSVGDPLQSEQFF. The DNA sequence follows: TGTGCCAGCAGCGTAGGAGACCCCTTACAGTCAGAGCAGTTCTTC.